The clone carrying this TCR beta chain occurred a few times. Antigen specificity is unknown. Each donor gave roughly 10 milliliters of peripheral blood. This sample is part of a study of blood T cells in healthy people across ages. Study-wide results and limits: Researchers report that TCR beta diversity correlated strongly with naive T cell percentage.

V was trimmed by 5 bases and J by 10 bases, leaving 16 bases between them. Germline loops: CDR1 SGHTA, CDR2 FQGNSA. The CDR3 length is 13 residues. PCR was performed a second time for roughly 7 to 12 cycles using a sample-barcoded 5' primer and a J-beta primer mix. Through a template-switch adaptor with 12 random nucleotides, each cDNA molecule received a tag. A single record per CDR3 protein comes from TCRdb applying MiXCR to the 5' RACE reads. Of roughly 1,800,000 distinct CDR3 sequences detected, roughly 52% appear once; the ten largest clones hold approximately 2.1%. The source is a woman in her thirties or forties in good health. This sequence joins TRBV7-2 and TRBJ2-3; D ambiguous. Sequencing was performed on blood. CDR3 DNA: TGTGCCAGCAGCGGTAGCACATGGGATGCGCAGTATTTT. Translating gives CASSGSTWDAQYF.